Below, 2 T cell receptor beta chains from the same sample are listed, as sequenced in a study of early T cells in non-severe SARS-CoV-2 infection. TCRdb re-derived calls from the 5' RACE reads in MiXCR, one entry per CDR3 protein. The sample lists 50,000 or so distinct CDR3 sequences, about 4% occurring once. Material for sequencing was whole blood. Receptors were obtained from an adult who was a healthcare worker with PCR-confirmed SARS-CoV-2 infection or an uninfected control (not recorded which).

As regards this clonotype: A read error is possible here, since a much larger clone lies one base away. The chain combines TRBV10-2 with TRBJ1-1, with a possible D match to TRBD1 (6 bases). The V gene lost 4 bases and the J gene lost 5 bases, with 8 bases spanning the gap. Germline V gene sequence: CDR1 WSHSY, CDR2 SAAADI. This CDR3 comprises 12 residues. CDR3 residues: CASSGGGTEAFF. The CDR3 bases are TGCGCCAGCAGTGGAGGGGGAACTGAAGCTTTCTTT.

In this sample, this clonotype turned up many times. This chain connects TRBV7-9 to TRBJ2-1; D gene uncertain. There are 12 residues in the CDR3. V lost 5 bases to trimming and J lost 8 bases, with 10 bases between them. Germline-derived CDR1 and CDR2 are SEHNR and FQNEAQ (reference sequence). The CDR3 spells CASSHYLDEQFF. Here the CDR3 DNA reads TGTGCCAGCAGCCACTATCTGGATGAGCAGTTCTTC.